This record concerns one T cell receptor beta chain sequence. Original handling: Amplified reference gene primers provided the basis for estimating nucleated cell counts. Some clones are missing from TCRdb's copy, which holds only in-frame ones; the method was immunoSEQ multiplex PCR. V and J calls and clone size are given by that table; D and trimming were obtained from the DNA. The profile shows a few hundred thousand clones, 86% of them singletons. These data belong to a study of blood T cell repertoires in COVID-19. CDR3 length equals 12 residues. J gave up 10 bases and V 6 bases, and 5 bases lay outside the gene matches. Germline CDR1 is MDHEN and CDR2 is SYDVKM.

This TCR was recovered from a woman aged 45-65 years with acute or convalescent COVID-19. This chain links TRBV28 with TRBJ2-1; 8 nucleotides line up with TRBD1. Sequencing was performed on peripheral blood. CDR3 coding DNA: TGTGCCAGCAGACCAGGGGGCTGGGAGCAGTTCTTC. Translated, it gives CASRPGGWEQFF.